This T cell receptor (beta chain) was observed in a study of T cell repertoires in cytomegalovirus infection. The study's findings and limits: In two of eight donors, the top clonotype was HLA-C-restricted CMV-specific.

TCRdb fed the reads into MiXCR, producing one record per CDR3 protein. The sample contains roughly 920,000 distinct CDR3 sequences, around 32% of which appear only once. Trimming removed 0 bases at V and 4 bases at J, with 10 bases between. The CDR3 runs 14 residues. Germline lookup yields CDR1 SGHTS and CDR2 YDEGEE. This clonotype was recorded a few times. Its specificity is not known. The specimen was cultured CD8+ T cells from PBMCs, collected from culture after CMV antigen stimulation. This clonotype was obtained from a human donor in good health (CMV status not recorded). Some clones in this sample may be carry-over from other donors' samples. The chain links TRBV5-8 to TRBJ1-1; D is unclear. The CDR3, as DNA: TGTGCCAGCAGCTTGGTGGGAAAAGCCACTGAAGCTTTCTTT. This gives the protein CASSLVGKATEAFF.